The rows below give T cell receptor beta chains drawn from one sample of a study of shared clonotypes between healthy human individuals. Profiling relied on immunoSEQ multiplex PCR, and the TCRdb table lists in-frame clones only, not all of them. The sample lists roughly 1,800,000 clones, approximately 94% seen once, with around 1.2% in the top ten. Source material: naive CD8+ T cells sorted from blood. These receptors all stem from a man between 18 and 29 years old in good health. The CDR3 runs from the conserved cysteine through the conserved F or W.

j_call v_call cdr3_aa
TRBJ2-1 TRBV5-4 CASSRDPSSYNEQFF
TRBJ1-1 TRBV5-1 CASSLGAGNTEAFF
TRBJ1-5 TRBV7-9 CASSPEGHNQPQHF
TRBJ1-2 TRBV2 CASTTRTGAVIYGYTF
TRBJ2-4 TRBV6-5 CASSLSGGAGNIQYF
TRBJ1-1 TRBV11-3 CASSLLGVMAGTFWTEAFF
TRBJ1-2 TRBV7-9 CASSFDFQRNYGYTF
TRBJ2-5 TRBV27 CASSRWTGGEETQYF
TRBJ2-5 TRBV28 CASSPDHETQYF
TRBJ2-1 TRBV27 CASSLGLAGWNEQFF
TRBJ2-4 TRBV27 CASSLVHGDRKNIQYF
TRBJ1-1 TRBV27 CASSTQVSTEAFF
TRBJ2-7 TRBV7-9 CASSPDTVSYEQYF
TRBJ2-7 TRBV7-8 CASSTDRLYEQYF
TRBJ2-7 TRBV10-2 CASTPGYEQYF
TRBJ2-7 TRBV5-4 CASSPGGSYEQYF
TRBJ2-2 TRBV10-1 CASSPKYTGELFF
TRBJ2-7 TRBV27 CASSLRGNYEQYF
TRBJ2-5 TRBV4-1 CASSPTSGEQETQYF
TRBJ1-4 TRBV7-9 CASSLVSLEKLFF
TRBJ2-7 TRBV4-1 CASSQGSGTEYEQYF
TRBJ2-3 TRBV5-4 CASSLPDRVTDTQYF